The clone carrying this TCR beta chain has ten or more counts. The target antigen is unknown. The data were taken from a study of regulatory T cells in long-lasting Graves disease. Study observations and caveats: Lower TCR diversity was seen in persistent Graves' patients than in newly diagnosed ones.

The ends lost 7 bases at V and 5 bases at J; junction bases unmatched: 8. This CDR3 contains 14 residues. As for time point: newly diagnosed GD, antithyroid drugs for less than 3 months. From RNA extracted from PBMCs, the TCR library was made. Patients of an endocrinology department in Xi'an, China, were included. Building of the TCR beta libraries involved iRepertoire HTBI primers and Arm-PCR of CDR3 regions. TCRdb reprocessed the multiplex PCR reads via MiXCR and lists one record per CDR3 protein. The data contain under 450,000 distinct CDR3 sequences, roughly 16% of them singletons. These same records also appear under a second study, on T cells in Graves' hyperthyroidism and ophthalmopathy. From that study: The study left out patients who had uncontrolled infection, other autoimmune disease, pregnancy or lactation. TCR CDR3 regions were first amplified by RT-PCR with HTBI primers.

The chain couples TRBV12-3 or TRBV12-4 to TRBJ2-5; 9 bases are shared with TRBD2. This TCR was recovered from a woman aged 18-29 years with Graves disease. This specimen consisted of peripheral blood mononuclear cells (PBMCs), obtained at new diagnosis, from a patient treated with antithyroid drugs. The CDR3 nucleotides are TGTGCCAGCACCCGGACTAGCGTCATGGAGACCCAGTACTTC. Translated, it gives CASTRTSVMETQYF.